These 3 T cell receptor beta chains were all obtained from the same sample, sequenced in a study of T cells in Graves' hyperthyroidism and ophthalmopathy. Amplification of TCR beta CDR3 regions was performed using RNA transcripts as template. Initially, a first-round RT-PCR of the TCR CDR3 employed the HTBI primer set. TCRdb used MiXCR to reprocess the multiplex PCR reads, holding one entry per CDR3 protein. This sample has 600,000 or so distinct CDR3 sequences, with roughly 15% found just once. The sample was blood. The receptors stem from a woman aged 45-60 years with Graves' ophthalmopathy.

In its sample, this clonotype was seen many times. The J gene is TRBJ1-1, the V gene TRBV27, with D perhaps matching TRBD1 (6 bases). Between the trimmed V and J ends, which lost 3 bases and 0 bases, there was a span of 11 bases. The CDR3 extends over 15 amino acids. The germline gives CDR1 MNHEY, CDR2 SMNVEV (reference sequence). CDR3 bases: TGTGCCAGCAGTTTCCTCCGGGACATGAACACTGAAGCTTTCTTT. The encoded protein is CASSFLRDMNTEAFF.

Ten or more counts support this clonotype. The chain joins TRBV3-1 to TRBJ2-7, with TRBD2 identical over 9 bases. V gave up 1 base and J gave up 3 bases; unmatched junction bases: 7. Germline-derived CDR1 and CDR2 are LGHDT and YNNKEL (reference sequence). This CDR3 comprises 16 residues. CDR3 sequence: CASSQGRLADIYEQYF. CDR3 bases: TGTGCCAGCAGCCAAGGTCGACTAGCGGACATCTACGAGCAGTACTTC.

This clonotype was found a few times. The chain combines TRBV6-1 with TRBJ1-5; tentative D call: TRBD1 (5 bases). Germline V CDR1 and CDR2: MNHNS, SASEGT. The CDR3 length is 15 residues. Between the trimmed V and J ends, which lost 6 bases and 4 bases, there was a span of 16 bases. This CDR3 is CASRKLGRENQPQHF. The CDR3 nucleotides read TGTGCCAGCAGGAAGTTGGGACGGGAAAATCAGCCCCAGCATTTT.